The sequence of this T cell receptor beta chain was determined in a study of CXCR3-negative and CXCR3-positive naive CD8 T cells. Study results and limitations: Similar TRBV-TRBJ gene usage was seen in naive CXCR3-negative and CXCR3-positive cells, but not in memory cells. TRB CDR3s of CXCR3-positive naive cells were more hydrophobic than those of CXCR3-negative naive cells.

The TRB libraries of cDNA were built by UMI-labeled 5' RACE. TCRdb reprocessed the 5' RACE reads; each CDR3 protein has one entry and no DNA is given. The sample data list tens of thousands of distinct CDR3 sequences. CDR3 length equals 12 residues. The germline gives CDR1 MDHEN, CDR2 SYDVKM. A note on this clonotype: Antigen unknown.

The sequenced material came from naive CXCR3+ CD8+ T cells from blood. Documented subset: CD45RO-CCR7+CD27+CD95- naive CD8+ T cells expressing CXCR3 (TNR3+). The chain carries TRBV28 and TRBJ2-7; TCRdb reports TRBD1, a call that lacks DNA to check it against. This clonotype was sampled from a human donor in good health. Some clones in this sample may be carry-over from other donors' samples. The CDR3 sequence: CASNLGAYEQYF.